This T cell receptor (beta chain) was captured by sequencing in a study of blood T cell repertoires in COVID-19. For the study at large: COVID-19 samples collected from the United States, Italy and Spain covered acute and convalescent phases. Sources were T cells, B-cell-depleted T cells, or PBMCs; the material itself was cDNA or gDNA.

Under the authors' procedure: Researchers report that nucleated cell counts were estimated from reference gene primer amplification. This table comes from immunoSEQ multiplex PCR, and its TCRdb copy is limited to in-frame clones, with some not included. The V and J calls and clone size were taken over from that table, and D and trimming were inferred from the DNA. The data hold 55,000 to 70,000 clones, with around 90% observed a single time. Germline V gene lookup returns CDR1 SGHAT and CDR2 FQNNGV. This CDR3 has 15 residues. J gave up 2 bases and V 2 bases, and 2 bases lay outside the gene matches. The TCR originated in a woman under 30 with acute or convalescent COVID-19. The chain recombines TRBV11-2 with TRBJ2-7; 11 nucleotides line up with TRBD2. Sequences were obtained from peripheral blood. This CDR3 reads CASSLMTSGTYEQYF. Here the CDR3 DNA reads TGTGCCAGCAGCTTAATGACTAGCGGGACCTACGAGCAGTACTTC.